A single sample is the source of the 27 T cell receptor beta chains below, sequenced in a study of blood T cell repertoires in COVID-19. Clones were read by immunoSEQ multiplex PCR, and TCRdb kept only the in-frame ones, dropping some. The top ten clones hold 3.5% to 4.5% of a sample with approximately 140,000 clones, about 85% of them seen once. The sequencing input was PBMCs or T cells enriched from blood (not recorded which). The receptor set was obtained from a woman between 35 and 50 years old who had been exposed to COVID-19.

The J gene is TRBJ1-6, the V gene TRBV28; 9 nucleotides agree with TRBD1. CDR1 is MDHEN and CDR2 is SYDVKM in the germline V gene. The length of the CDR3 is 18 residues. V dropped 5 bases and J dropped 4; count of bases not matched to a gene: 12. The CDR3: CASSGQGTEGRYNSPLHF. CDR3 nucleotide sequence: TGTGCCAGCAGTGGACAGGGGACGGAAGGGAGGTATAATTCACCCCTCCACTTT.

CDR3 nucleotides: TGTGCCAGCAGTTACCCTCTTTTGGCTAGCGGGAGTAAGGATGAGCAGTTCTTC. It encodes CASSYPLLASGSKDEQFF. The chain uses TRBV6-2 or TRBV6-3 and TRBJ2-1, with 10 bases aligning to TRBD2. The CDR3 spans 18 residues. Germline lookup yields CDR1 MNHEY and CDR2 SVGEGT. The V gene end was trimmed by 2 bases and the J gene end by 8 bases; junction bases not matched to a gene: 15.

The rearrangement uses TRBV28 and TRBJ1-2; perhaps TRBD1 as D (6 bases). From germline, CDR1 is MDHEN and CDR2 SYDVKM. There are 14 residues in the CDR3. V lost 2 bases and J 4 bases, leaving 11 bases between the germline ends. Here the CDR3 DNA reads TGTGCCAGCAGTTTAAGTGGGACAACCTATGGCTACACCTTC. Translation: CASSLSGTTYGYTF.

CDR3 DNA sequence: TGCGCCAGCAGCCTGGGGGGACAGGGACACTACGAGCAGTACTTC. Its protein product is CASSLGGQGHYEQYF. The V gene is TRBV5-1, the J gene TRBJ2-7, with TRBD1 identical over 9 bases. The ends lost 4 bases at V and 3 bases at J; junction bases unmatched: 8. CDR3 length: 15 residues. Looked up from germline, CDR1 is SGHRS and CDR2 is YFSETQ.

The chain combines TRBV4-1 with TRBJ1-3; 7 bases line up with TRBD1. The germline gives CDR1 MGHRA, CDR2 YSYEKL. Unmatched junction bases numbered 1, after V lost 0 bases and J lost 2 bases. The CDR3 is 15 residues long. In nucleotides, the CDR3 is TGCGCCAGCAGCCAAGACACAGGGGCTGGAAACACCATATATTTT. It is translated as CASSQDTGAGNTIYF.

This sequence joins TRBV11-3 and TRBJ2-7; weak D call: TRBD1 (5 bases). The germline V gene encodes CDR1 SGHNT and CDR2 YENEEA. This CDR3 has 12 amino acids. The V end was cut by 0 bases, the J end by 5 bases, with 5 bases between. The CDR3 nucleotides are TGTGCCAGCAGCTTAGACAGGGACGAGCAGTACTTC. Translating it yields CASSLDRDEQYF.

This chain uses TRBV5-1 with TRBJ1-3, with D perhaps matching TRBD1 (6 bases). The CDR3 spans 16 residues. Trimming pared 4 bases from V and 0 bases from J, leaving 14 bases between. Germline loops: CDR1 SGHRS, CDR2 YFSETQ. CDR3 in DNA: TGCGCCAGCAGCCAAAGGGGGGGAGGCTCTGGAAACACCATATATTTT. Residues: CASSQRGGGSGNTIYF.

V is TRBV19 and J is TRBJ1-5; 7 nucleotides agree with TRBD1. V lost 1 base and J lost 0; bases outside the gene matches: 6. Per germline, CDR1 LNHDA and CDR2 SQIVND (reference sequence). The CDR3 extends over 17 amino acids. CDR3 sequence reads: CASSIVAGGNSNQPQHF. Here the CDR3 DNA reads TGTGCCAGTAGTATAGTTGCAGGGGGTAATAGCAATCAGCCCCAGCATTTT.

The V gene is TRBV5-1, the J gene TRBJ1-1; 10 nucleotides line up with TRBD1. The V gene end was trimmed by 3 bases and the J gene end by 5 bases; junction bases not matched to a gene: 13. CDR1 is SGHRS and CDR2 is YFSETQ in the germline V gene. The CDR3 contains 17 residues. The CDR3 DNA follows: TGCGCCAGCAGCTCCGACCGAAGACAGGGGGCGGGAACTGAAGCTTTCTTT. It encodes CASSSDRRQGAGTEAFF.

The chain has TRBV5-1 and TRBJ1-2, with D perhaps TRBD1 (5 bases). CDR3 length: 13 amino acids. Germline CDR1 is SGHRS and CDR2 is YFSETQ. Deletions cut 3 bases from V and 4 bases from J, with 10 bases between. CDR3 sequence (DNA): TGCGCCAGCAGCTCACAGGAGGGCTATGGCTACACCTTC. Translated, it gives CASSSQEGYGYTF.

CDR3 DNA: TGTGCCAGCAGTCTCCGGACAGGTTGGAATCAGCCCCAGCATTTT. As protein: CASSLRTGWNQPQHF. The chain combines TRBV6-5 with TRBJ1-5; 7 bases are a match to TRBD1. The V gene's germline CDR1 is MNHEY and CDR2 SVGAGI. J gave up 4 bases and V 5 bases, and 8 bases lay outside the gene matches. This CDR3 comprises 15 residues.

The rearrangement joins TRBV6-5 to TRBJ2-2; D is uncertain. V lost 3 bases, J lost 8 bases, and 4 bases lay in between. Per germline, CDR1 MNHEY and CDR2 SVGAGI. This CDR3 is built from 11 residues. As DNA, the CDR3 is TGTGCCAGCAGTTATGTAGGGGAGCTGTTTTTT. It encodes CASSYVGELFF.

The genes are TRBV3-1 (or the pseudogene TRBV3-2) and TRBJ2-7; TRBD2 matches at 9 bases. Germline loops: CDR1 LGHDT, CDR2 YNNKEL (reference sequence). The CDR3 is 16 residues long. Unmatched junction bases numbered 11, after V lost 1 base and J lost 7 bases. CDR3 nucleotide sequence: TGTGCCAGCAGCCAAGGGGTAGGCGGGGGGGCTCGGGAGCAGTACTTC. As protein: CASSQGVGGGAREQYF.

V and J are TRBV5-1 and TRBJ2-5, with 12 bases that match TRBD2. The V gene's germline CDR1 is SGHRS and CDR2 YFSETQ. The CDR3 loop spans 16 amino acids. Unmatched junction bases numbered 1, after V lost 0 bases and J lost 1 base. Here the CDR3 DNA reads TGCGCCAGCAGCTTGGTACTAGCGGGAGGCCAAGAGACCCAGTACTTC. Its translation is CASSLVLAGGQETQYF.

The CDR3 coding sequence is TGTGCCAGCAGCCCCCGTGTCCGGGGCAATCAGCCCCAGCATTTT. Protein: CASSPRVRGNQPQHF. This rearrangement joins TRBV7-8 to TRBJ1-5; D ambiguous. Germline V gene sequence: CDR1 SGHVS, CDR2 FQNEAQ. V lost 5 bases and J lost 2, with 13 bases in between. The CDR3 length is 15 residues. The complete variable domain, with remaining parts taken from reference TRBV7-8 and TRBJ1-5, reads GAGVSQSPRYKVAKRGQDVALRCDPISGHVSLFWYQQALGQGPEFLTYFQNEAQLDKSGLPSDRFFAERPEGSVSTLKIQRTQQEDSAVYLCASSPRVRGNQPQHFGDGTRLSIL.

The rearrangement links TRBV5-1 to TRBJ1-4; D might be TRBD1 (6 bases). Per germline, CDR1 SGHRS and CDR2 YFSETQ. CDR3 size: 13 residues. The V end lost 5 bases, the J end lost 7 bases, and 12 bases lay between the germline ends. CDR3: CASRGAGIEKLFF. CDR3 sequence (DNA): TGCGCCAGCAGGGGGGCAGGGATTGAAAAACTGTTTTTT.

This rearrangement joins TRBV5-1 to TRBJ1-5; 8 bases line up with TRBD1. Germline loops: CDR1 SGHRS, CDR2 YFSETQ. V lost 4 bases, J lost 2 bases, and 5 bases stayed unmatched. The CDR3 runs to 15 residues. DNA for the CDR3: TGCGCCAGCAGCGTCGGACAGGGTGGCAATCAGCCCCAGCATTTT. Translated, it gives CASSVGQGGNQPQHF. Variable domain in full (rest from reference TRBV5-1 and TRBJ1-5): KAGVTQTPRYLIKTRGQQVTLSCSPISGHRSVSWYQQTPGQGLQFLFEYFSETQRNKGNFPGRFSGRQFSNSRSEMNVSTLELGDSALYLCASSVGQGGNQPQHFGDGTRLSIL.

Here the CDR3 reads CASSLQGGYTDTQYF. In DNA form, the CDR3 reads TGTGCCAGCAGCCTACAGGGGGGTTACACAGATACGCAGTATTTT. The chain recombines TRBV6-4 with TRBJ2-3, with 8 positions matching TRBD1. The CDR3 contains 15 residues. Germline-derived CDR1 and CDR2 are MRHNA and SNTAGT. V dropped 6 bases and J dropped 2; count of bases not matched to a gene: 7.

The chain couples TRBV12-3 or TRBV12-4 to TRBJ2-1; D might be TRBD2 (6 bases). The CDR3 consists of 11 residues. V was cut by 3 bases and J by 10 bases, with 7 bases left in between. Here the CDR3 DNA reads TGTGCCAGCAGTTTTCGGGGGGAGCAGTTCTTC. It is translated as CASSFRGEQFF.

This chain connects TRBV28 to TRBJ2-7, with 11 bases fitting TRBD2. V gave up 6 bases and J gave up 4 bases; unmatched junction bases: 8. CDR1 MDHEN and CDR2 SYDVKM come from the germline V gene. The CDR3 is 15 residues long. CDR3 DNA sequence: TGTGCCAGCAGCCAAACCGGGACTAGCGGTTACGAGCAGTACTTC. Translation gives CASSQTGTSGYEQYF.

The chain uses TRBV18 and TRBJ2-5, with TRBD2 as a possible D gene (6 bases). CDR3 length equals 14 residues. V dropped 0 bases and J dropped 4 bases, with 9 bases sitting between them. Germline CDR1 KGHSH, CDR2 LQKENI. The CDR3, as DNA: TGTGCCAGCTCACCACCGAGGGGAGGAGAGACCCAGTACTTC. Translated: CASSPPRGGETQYF.

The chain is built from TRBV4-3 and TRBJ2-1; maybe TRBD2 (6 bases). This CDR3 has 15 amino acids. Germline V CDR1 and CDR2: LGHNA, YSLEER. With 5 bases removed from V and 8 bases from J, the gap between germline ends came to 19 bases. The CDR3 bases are TGCGCCAGCAGCTCTCGCGGGGTAGCGGTCGATGAGCAGTTCTTC. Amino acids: CASSSRGVAVDEQFF.

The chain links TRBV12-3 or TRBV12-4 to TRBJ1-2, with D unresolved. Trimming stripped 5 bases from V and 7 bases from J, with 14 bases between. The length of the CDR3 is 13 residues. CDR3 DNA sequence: TGTGCCAGCAGTGGACTCGAGGGTGGTGGCTACACCTTC. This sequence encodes CASSGLEGGGYTF.

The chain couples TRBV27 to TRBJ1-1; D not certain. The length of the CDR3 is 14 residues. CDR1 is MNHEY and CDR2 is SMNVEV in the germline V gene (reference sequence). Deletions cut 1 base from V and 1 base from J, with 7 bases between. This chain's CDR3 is CASSLYRENTEAFF. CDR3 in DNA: TGTGCCAGCAGTTTATACCGGGAGAACACTGAAGCTTTCTTT.

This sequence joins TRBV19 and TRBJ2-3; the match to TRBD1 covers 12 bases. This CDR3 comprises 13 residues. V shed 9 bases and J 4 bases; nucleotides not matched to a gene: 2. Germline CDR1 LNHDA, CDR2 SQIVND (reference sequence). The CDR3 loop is CASGTGGADTQYF. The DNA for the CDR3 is TGTGCCAGCGGGACAGGGGGCGCAGATACGCAGTATTTT. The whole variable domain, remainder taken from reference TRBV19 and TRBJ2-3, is DGGITQSPKYLFRKEGQNVTLSCEQNLNHDAMYWYRQDPGQGLRLIYYSQIVNDFQKGDIAEGYSVSREKKESFPLTVTSAQKNPTAFYLCASGTGGADTQYFGPGTRLTVL.

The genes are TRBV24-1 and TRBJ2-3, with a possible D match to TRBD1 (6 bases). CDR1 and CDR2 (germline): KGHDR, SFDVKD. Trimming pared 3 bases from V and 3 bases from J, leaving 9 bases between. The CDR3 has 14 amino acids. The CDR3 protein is CATSDRTETDTQYF. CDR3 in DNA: TGTGCCACCAGTGATAGGACAGAGACAGATACGCAGTATTTT.

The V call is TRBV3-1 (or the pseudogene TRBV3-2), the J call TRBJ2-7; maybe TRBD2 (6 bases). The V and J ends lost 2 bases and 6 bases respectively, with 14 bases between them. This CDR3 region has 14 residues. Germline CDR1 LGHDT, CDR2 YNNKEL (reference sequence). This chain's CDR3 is CASSQKSRGSEQYF. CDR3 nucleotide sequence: TGTGCCAGCAGCCAAAAATCCCGGGGGAGCGAGCAGTACTTC.